This TCR beta chain emerged from a study of OX40 agonist ivuxolimab in advanced cancers. Study context: Ivuxolimab is an agonistic anti-OX40 (CD134) antibody, and patients were treated with it. Study outcomes and limitations: At 0.1 to 3.0 mg/kg and by week 6, CD4+ and CD8+ T cells in the blood had expanded clonally.

Worth noting for this clone: The target antigen is unknown.

The table came from immunoSEQ multiplex PCR; TCRdb's copy has only in-frame clones and leaves some out. Of more than 50,000 clones listed, approximately 79% were seen once; the top ten hold around 2.3%. The CDR3 runs to 16 residues. J was trimmed by 0 bases and V by 1 base; bases with no gene match: 2. The V gene's germline CDR1 is SEHNR and CDR2 FQNEAQ (reference sequence). Autoimmune disease history or systemic immunosuppression barred patients. This TCR was recovered from an adult with an advanced solid tumor such as melanoma, head and neck, liver or kidney cancer. The sample was CD4+ or CD8+ T cells sorted from blood, taken in a trial of the OX40 agonist ivuxolimab. The chain recombines TRBV7-9 with TRBJ2-3; 9 bases match TRBD2. The DNA for the CDR3 is TGTGCCAGCAGCTTAGTAGCGGGGGCCAGCACAGATACGCAGTATTTT. This gives the protein CASSLVAGASTDTQYF.